The clone carrying this T cell receptor beta chain was detected many times. No antigen is known for it. The sample originates from a study of neurological immune-mediated disorders. Study-level results: Expanded clones shared no identical CDR3 amino acid sequences across subjects, which suggested private TCR-beta repertoires in all groups. The repertoires of 18 of 34 multiple sclerosis patients fell into one related-CDR3 cluster (a possible signature) under phylogenetic grouping.

TCRdb re-analysed the 5' RACE reads in MiXCR, keeping a single row per CDR3 protein. This sample has 40,000 to 60,000 distinct CDR3 sequences; over 3% occur once, and the top ten carry 5.5% to 6%. Trimming shortened V by 5 bases and J by 3 bases, and 11 bases separated the two germline ends. The CDR3 totals 13 residues. In germline, CDR1 is SEHNR, CDR2 FQNEAQ (reference sequence). The gene calls are TRBV7-9 and TRBJ2-7; no definite D call. The sequence derives from a man in his forties with multiple sclerosis. Sample: PBMCs. The DNA for the CDR3 is TGTGCCAGCAGCCGAGAGGTTTTCTACGAGCAGTACTTC. It encodes CASSREVFYEQYF.